The 10 T cell receptor beta chains reported below all come from one sample, sequenced in a study of T cell responses to AZD1222 COVID-19 vaccine. Measured with immunoSEQ multiplex PCR; TCRdb has only the in-frame clones, and not every one. This table holds under 140,000 clones, around nine tenths found once. The specimen was peripheral blood, collected 28 days after the second AZD1222 dose. Source of these receptors: an adult who received the AZD1222 COVID-19 vaccine.

The V gene is TRBV3-1 (or the pseudogene TRBV3-2), the J gene TRBJ1-6; tentatively, D is TRBD1 (6 bases). CDR3 size: 16 residues. V lost 1 base and J 10 bases, leaving 17 bases between the germline ends. In germline, CDR1 is LGHDT, CDR2 YNNKEL (reference sequence). The CDR3 bases are TGTGCCAGCAGCCAAGGAATAGACAGGTTACGGTCACCCCTCCACTTT. This encodes CASSQGIDRLRSPLHF.

The genes are TRBV14 and TRBJ2-7; possibly TRBD1 or TRBD2 for D (6 bases each). This CDR3 comprises 17 residues. The ends were cut back, 4 bases at V and 0 bases at J, with 19 bases in the middle. Germline loops: CDR1 SGHDN, CDR2 FVKESK. The CDR3 DNA reads TGTGCCAGCAGCCCATGGGCGGGGCAGGGGAGCTCCTACGAGCAGTACTTC. Amino acids: CASSPWAGQGSSYEQYF.

The chain recombines TRBV28 with TRBJ1-1, with TRBD1 as a possible D gene (5 bases). The V gene lost 1 base and the J gene lost 0 bases, with 9 bases spanning the gap. Germline V gene lookup returns CDR1 MDHEN and CDR2 SYDVKM. The CDR3 spans 15 residues. CDR3 in DNA: TGTGCCAGCAGTTTATTTGAGGGGATGAACACTGAAGCTTTCTTT. Translated, it gives CASSLFEGMNTEAFF.

The gene calls are TRBV11-3 and TRBJ2-1, with TRBD2 as a possible D gene (5 bases). Germline values: CDR1 SGHNT, CDR2 YENEEA. The length of the CDR3 is 16 residues. V lost 1 base and J 1 base, leaving 11 bases between the germline ends. CDR3 sequence: CASSLGAASSYNEQFF. Here the CDR3 DNA reads TGTGCCAGCAGCTTAGGAGCGGCTAGTTCCTACAATGAGCAGTTCTTC.

The chain joins TRBV15 to TRBJ2-4; 8 bases match TRBD1. The CDR3 sequence is 14 residues long. The germline gives CDR1 LNHNV, CDR2 YYDKDF (reference sequence). After removal of 3 bases from V and 5 bases from J, the junction contained 3 bases not matched to a gene. The CDR3 DNA follows: TGTGCCACCAGCAGGGGACAGGTAGAAAACATTCAGTACTTC. It yields the protein CATSRGQVENIQYF.

J is TRBJ1-2 and V is TRBV27, with unresolved D. CDR1 and CDR2 (germline): MNHEY, SMNVEV (reference sequence). The V end was cut by 6 bases, the J end by 4 bases, with 12 bases between. The CDR3 consists of 13 residues. CDR3 residues: CASSPFLGYGYTF. The CDR3 DNA is TGTGCCAGCAGCCCCTTTTTGGGCTATGGCTACACCTTC.

The chain joins TRBV24-1 to TRBJ2-1; no firm D call. With 1 base removed from V and 5 bases from J, the gap between germline ends came to 8 bases. The CDR3 extends over 14 amino acids. In germline, CDR1 is KGHDR, CDR2 SFDVKD. CDR3 loop: CATSDFQKDNEQFF. In DNA form, the CDR3 reads TGTGCCACCAGTGATTTCCAGAAAGACAATGAGCAGTTCTTC.

The chain employs TRBV14 and TRBJ2-1; D gene ambiguous. Germline CDR1 reads SGHDN; CDR2 reads FVKESK. The germline V and J ends were trimmed by 1 base and 13 bases, with 17 bases remaining between them. The CDR3 contains 14 residues. CDR3 nucleotide sequence: TGTGCCAGCAGCCAAGTTAAAAGAGAATACGGACAGTTCTTC. As protein: CASSQVKREYGQFF.

The J gene is TRBJ1-6, the V gene TRBV5-1; 9 nucleotides match TRBD1. With V trimmed by 4 bases and J by 10 bases, 12 bases remained unmatched. The CDR3 runs 16 residues. Germline V gene sequence: CDR1 SGHRS, CDR2 YFSETQ. The CDR3 spells CASSPRDRALDSPLHF. The CDR3 DNA is TGCGCCAGCAGCCCAAGGGACAGGGCCCTCGACTCACCCCTCCACTTT.

The chain joins TRBV11-3 to TRBJ2-3, with 8 bases lining up with TRBD2. There are 14 residues in the CDR3. J gave up 4 bases and V 1 base, and 1 base lay outside the gene matches. The germline V gene has CDR1 SGHNT and CDR2 YENEEA. In DNA form, the CDR3 reads TGTGCCAGCAGCTTAGCGGGGGGGCCAGATACGCAGTATTTT. The encoded protein is CASSLAGGPDTQYF.